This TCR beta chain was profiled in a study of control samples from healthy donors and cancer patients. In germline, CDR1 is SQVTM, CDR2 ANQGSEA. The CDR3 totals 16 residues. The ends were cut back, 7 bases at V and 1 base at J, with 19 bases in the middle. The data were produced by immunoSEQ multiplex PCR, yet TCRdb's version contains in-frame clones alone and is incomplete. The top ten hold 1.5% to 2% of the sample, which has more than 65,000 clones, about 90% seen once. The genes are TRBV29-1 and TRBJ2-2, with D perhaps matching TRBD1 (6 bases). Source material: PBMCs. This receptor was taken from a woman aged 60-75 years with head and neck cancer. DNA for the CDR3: TGCAGCGCAGAGGCCCGGACAGCGATGAACACCGGGGAGCTGTTTTTT. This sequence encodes CSAEARTAMNTGELFF.